A selection of T cell receptor beta chains follows, all from one sample in a study of blood T cell repertoires in COVID-19. Clones were read by immunoSEQ multiplex PCR, and TCRdb kept only the in-frame ones, dropping some. The data contain 40,000 to 50,000 clones, around 82% of them seen just once; the ten biggest clones take up approximately 14%. The sequencing input was peripheral blood. The receptors shown here come from a human donor in a cohort sampled during active COVID-19. Each CDR3 is given with its conserved first and last residue. D genes are given only for firm matches. The size entry is marked missing in some rows and otherwise reads once, few, many or a size class.

TRBJ2-6	NA	TRBV29-1	NA	CSVREGETGANVLTF	TGCAGCGTCCGCGAGGGAGAAACTGGGGCCAACGTCCTGACTTTC
TRBJ1-1	NA	TRBV28	NA	CASSYGPGRGNTEAFF	TGTGCCAGCAGTTACGGTCCTGGCAGGGGAAACACTGAAGCTTTCTTT
TRBJ2-4	TRBD1	TRBV30	NA	CAWRAGQEIQYF	TGTGCCTGGAGGGCGGGACAGGAGATTCAGTACTTC
TRBJ1-1	NA	TRBV7-3	NA	CASSEGSWNTEAFF	TGTGCCAGCAGCGAAGGGAGTTGGAACACTGAAGCTTTCTTT
TRBJ1-4	NA	TRBV2	NA	CASNLGATNEKLFF	TGTGCCAGCAACCTAGGGGCAACTAATGAAAAACTGTTTTTT
TRBJ2-3	TRBD2	TRBV7-3	NA	CASSLGPAGVGSTDTQYF	TGTGCCAGTAGCTTAGGTCCAGCGGGAGTCGGAAGCACAGATACGCAGTATTTT
TRBJ1-1	NA	TRBV14	NA	CASSMTKNTEAFF	TGTGCCAGCAGCATGACAAAGAACACTGAAGCTTTCTTT
TRBJ2-1	TRBD1	TRBV6-6	once	CASRTGAINEQFF	TGTGCCAGCCGGACAGGGGCGATCAATGAGCAGTTCTTC
TRBJ2-7	NA	TRBV6-5	few	CASSTRTGTSSEQYF	TGTGCCAGCAGTACCCGAACAGGGACGTCGAGCGAGCAGTACTTC
TRBJ1-1	TRBD1	TRBV19	NA	CASSISGTVAEAFF	TGTGCCAGTAGTATATCCGGGACAGTCGCTGAAGCTTTCTTT
TRBJ2-3	NA	TRBV28	NA	CASSFDLRVGTDTQYF	TGTGCCAGCAGTTTCGACCTTCGGGTTGGGACAGATACGCAGTATTTT
TRBJ1-1	NA	TRBV5-1	NA	CASSLGGNTEAFF	TGCGCCAGCAGCTTGGGAGGGAACACTGAAGCTTTCTTT
TRBJ1-6	NA	TRBV3-1/TRBV3-2	NA	CASSQGGGSPLHF	TGTGCCAGCAGCCAAGGAGGAGGGTCACCCCTCCACTTT
TRBJ1-1	NA	TRBV7-2	NA	CASSLGGGMNTEAFF	TGTGCCAGCAGCTTAGGAGGGGGAATGAACACTGAAGCTTTCTTT
TRBJ1-6	TRBD1	TRBV7-8	NA	CASSSQQGSSYNSPLHF	TGTGCCAGCAGCTCACAACAGGGGAGCTCCTATAATTCACCCCTCCACTTT
TRBJ2-2	NA	TRBV20-1	NA	CSAHKAGELFF	TGCAGTGCTCACAAAGCCGGGGAGCTGTTTTTT
TRBJ1-1	TRBD1	TRBV15	NA	CATSRGGGTGATEAFF	TGTGCCACCAGCAGAGGGGGCGGGACAGGGGCCACTGAAGCTTTCTTT
TRBJ2-3	NA	TRBV6-1	few	CASSEALLTGDTQYF	TGTGCCAGCAGTGAAGCGCTTTTAACAGGAGATACGCAGTATTTT
TRBJ2-1	NA	TRBV20-1	NA	CSASPGGGQFF	TGCAGTGCTAGTCCGGGGGGCGGGCAGTTCTTC
TRBJ1-5	NA	TRBV21-1	NA	CASSKDSTGGNQPQHF	TGTGCCAGCAGCAAAGACTCAACAGGGGGCAATCAGCCCCAGCATTTT
TRBJ2-5	NA	TRBV7-8	NA	CASSLGGPGNTQYF	TGTGCCAGCAGCTTAGGCGGCCCAGGGAATACCCAGTACTTC
TRBJ2-5	NA	TRBV6-5	NA	CASSRQTVTETQYF	TGTGCCAGCAGCCGACAGACAGTTACGGAGACCCAGTACTTC
TRBJ2-7	NA	TRBV14	NA	CASSQAGTPLDEQYF	TGTGCCAGCAGCCAAGCCGGGACACCCCTGGACGAGCAGTACTTC
TRBJ1-3	NA	TRBV30	NA	CAWSVGATPGNTIYF	TGTGCCTGGAGTGTGGGGGCGACCCCTGGAAACACCATATATTTT
TRBJ2-7	TRBD2	TRBV28	NA	CASNIGGLAGVIDEQYF	TGTGCCAGCAATATAGGGGGTCTAGCGGGAGTAATCGACGAGCAGTACTTC
TRBJ1-5	TRBD1	TRBV28	few	CASSFGTGNQPQHF	TGTGCCAGCAGTTTCGGGACAGGGAATCAGCCCCAGCATTTT
TRBJ1-1	TRBD1	TRBV28	NA	CASSSIGDSNTEAFF	TGTGCCAGCAGTTCAATTGGGGACAGCAACACTGAAGCTTTCTTT
TRBJ1-2	TRBD1	TRBV3-1/TRBV3-2	NA	CASRHSDRVWSSDGYTF	TGTGCCAGCAGACATTCGGACAGGGTTTGGTCCTCGGATGGCTACACCTTC
TRBJ2-7	NA	TRBV30	once	CAWSGTYEQYF	TGTGCCTGGAGCGGTACCTACGAGCAGTACTTC
TRBJ2-1	NA	TRBV6-6	once	CASSSGLFLRPDEQFF	TGTGCCAGCAGTTCTGGACTTTTCCTCCGTCCCGATGAGCAGTTCTTC